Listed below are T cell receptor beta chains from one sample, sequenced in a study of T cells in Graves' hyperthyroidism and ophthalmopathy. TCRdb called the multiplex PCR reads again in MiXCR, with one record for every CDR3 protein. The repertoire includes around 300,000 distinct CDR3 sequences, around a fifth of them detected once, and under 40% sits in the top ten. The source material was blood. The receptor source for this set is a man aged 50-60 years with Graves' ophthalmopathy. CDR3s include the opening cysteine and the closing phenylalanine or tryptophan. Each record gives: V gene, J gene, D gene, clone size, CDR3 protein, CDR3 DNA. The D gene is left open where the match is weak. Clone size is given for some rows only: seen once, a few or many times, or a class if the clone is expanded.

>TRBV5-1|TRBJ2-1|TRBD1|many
CASSPGTGVNEQFF
TGCGCCAGCAGCCCCGGGACAGGGGTGAATGAGCAGTTCTTC
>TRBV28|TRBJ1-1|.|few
CASSLSGGVGTEAFF
TGTGCCAGCAGTTTATCGGGGGGGGTGGGCACTGAAGCTTTCTTT
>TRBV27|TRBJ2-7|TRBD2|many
CASSRPGGEQYF
TGTGCCAGCAGTCGCCCGGGGGGCGAGCAGTACTTC
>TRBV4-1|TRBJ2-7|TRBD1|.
CASSQDRHEQYF
TGCGCCAGCAGCCAGGACAGGCACGAGCAGTACTTC
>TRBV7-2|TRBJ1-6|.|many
CASSRLRGRNSPLHF
TGTGCCAGCAGCCGTTTGAGGGGAAGGAATTCACCCCTCCACTTT
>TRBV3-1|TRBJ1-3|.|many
CASSQNVQSGNTIYF
TGTGCCAGCAGCCAAAACGTCCAATCTGGAAACACCATATATTTT
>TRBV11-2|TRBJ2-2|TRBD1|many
CASSLGTGAGELFF
TGTGCCAGCAGCTTAGGGACAGGGGCCGGGGAGCTGTTTTTT
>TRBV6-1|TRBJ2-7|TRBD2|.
CASRIAGEGTYEQYF
TGTGCCAGCAGAATAGCGGGAGAAGGAACCTACGAGCAGTACTTC
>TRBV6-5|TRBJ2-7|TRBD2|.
CASSYNPPGSGSWSYEQYF
TGTGCCAGCAGTTACAACCCCCCTGGGAGCGGGAGTTGGTCCTACGAGCAGTACTTC
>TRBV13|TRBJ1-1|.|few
CASSPHVTGNTEAFF
TGTGCCAGCAGCCCCCACGTGACAGGGAACACTGAAGCTTTCTTT
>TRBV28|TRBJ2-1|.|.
CASSSERNGQFF
TGTGCCAGCAGTTCAGAGAGGAATGGGCAGTTCTTC
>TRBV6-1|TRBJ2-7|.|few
CASTIDLSYEQYF
TGTGCCAGCACCATAGACCTATCCTACGAGCAGTACTTC
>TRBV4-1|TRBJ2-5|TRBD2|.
CASKQRGLAGQETQYF
TGCGCCAGCAAACAACGTGGACTAGCGGGCCAAGAGACCCAGTACTTC
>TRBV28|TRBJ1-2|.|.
CASSLYGGLRGYGYTF
TGTGCCAGCAGTTTATACGGCGGACTCCGGGGCTATGGCTACACCTTC
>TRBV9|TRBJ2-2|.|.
CASSVIGYGELFF
TGTGCCAGCAGCGTAATAGGTTACGGGGAGCTGTTTTTT
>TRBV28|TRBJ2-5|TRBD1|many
CASSDPGQGGETQYF
TGTGCCAGCAGTGATCCGGGACAGGGGGGAGAGACCCAGTACTTC
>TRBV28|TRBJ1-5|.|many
CASRFWGNQPQHF
TGTGCCAGCCGATTCTGGGGCAATCAGCCCCAGCATTTT
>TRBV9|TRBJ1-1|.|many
CASSVGGLLNTEAFF
TGTGCCAGCAGCGTAGGTGGCCTTTTGAACACTGAAGCTTTCTTT
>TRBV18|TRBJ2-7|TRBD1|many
CASSPAGQGLYEQYF
TGTGCCAGCTCACCTGCTGGACAGGGACTCTACGAGCAGTACTTC
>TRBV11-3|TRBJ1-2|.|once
CASSLPSSHYGYTF
TGTGCCAGCAGCTTACCTTCGTCGCACTATGGCTACACCTTC
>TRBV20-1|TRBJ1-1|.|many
CSARGGGLVDTEAFF
TGCAGTGCTAGAGGGGGGGGTTTGGTTGACACTGAAGCTTTCTTT
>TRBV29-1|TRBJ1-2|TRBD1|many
CSVGQGVGYTF
TGCAGCGTCGGACAGGGGGTTGGCTACACCTTC
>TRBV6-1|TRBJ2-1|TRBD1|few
CACQQGQVAYNEQFF
TGTGCCTGCCAGCAGGGACAGGTGGCCTACAATGAGCAGTTCTTC
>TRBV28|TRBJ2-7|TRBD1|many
CASSRRSRDRYLPPYEQYF
TGTGCCAGCAGCCGCCGTTCCCGGGACAGATATTTACCGCCCTACGAGCAGTACTTC